The T cell receptor (beta chain) described here comes from a study of blood T cell repertoires in COVID-19 (TCRdb year 2020). Notes on the research overall: Samples covering the acute and convalescent phases of COVID-19 were provided by collaborators in the United States, Italy and Spain. The material from the prospective study consisted of cDNA or gDNA derived from T cells, B-cell-depleted T cells, or PBMCs. Deeply sampled blood TCRbeta repertoires from subjects exposed to, actively infected with, or recovered from COVID-19 were included in the dataset. The repertoires were released in a freely available public database intended as a resource for research on the immune response to SARS-CoV-2. The samples were drawn from the first 160 participants of the ongoing ImmuneRACE study and from 1,254 subjects provided by 6 global collaborators. Nearly every sample came with metadata listing a de-identified subject ID, COVID-19 status, age in years and sex. HLA class I and class II types, where available, came from metadata supplied by the sample provider rather than from assay-based typing. What the authors observed across the whole study: The quantity of clinical and demographic metadata differed by source and by participant and was supplied without curation.

At one collaborating source in Seattle, patients were enrolled during active infection and were followed longitudinally through the course of disease. Each collaborating institution followed its own protocols to collect whole blood in K2EDTA tubes. For TCRbeta analysis, collaborators shipped samples in one of three forms: frozen whole blood, isolated PBMCs, or DNA extracted from either of those sample types. TCRbeta CDR3 regions were amplified from genomic DNA by means of the immunoSEQ Assay, a bias-controlled multiplex PCR. In the authors' own workflow: Nucleated cell counts per sample were estimated from amplification of reference gene primers within the assay. To quantify the absolute abundance of each unique TCRbeta CDR3 rearrangement, sequence reads were collapsed and filtered. Productive Simpson clonality was computed per sample as the square root of Simpson's diversity index over productive rearrangements. TCRdb's version of the immuneACCESS table is confined to in-frame rearrangements and falls short of the full clone set. An unresolved V gene accounts for under half of the shortfall where checked; the remainder is of unknown origin. Clonal size and the V and J genes are those of that table, whereas D and trimming came from the DNA. Within this sample are roughly 380,000 clones, with around 89% of them counted one time only. The top ten clones comprise roughly 1.6% of the sample.

CDR1 and CDR2 are drawn from the germline V gene: ENHRY, SYGVKD. Unmatched junction bases come to 15, with V trimmed by 9 bases and J by 14 bases. The CDR3 spans 13 residues, from the cysteine through the phenylalanine. The CDR3 DNA has 39 bases and is translated from base 1. Note on this clone: Its cognate antigen has yet to be identified. Per-base qualities were not stored, and no clone one base away is much larger.

In this chain, TRBV10-3 is recombined with TRBJ2-1, and TRBD2 matches 8 of the central bases. The clonotype comes from a woman aged 40 to 55 with COVID-19, enrolled during active disease. The sample was peripheral blood. This receptor carries the CDR3 CAIREGREDEKFF. In nucleotides, the sequence is TGTGCCATACGCGAGGGGCGGGAGGACGAAAAGTTCTTC.